The subject of this entry is one T cell receptor beta chain. These data come from a study of long-term antiretroviral therapy in people with HIV. The CDR3 runs 12 residues. CDR1 and CDR2 from the germline V gene are PRHDT and FYEKMQ (reference sequence). V lost 5 bases and J 3 bases, leaving 6 bases between the germline ends. Post-ART PBMC samples numbered at least two per donor, and pre-ART ones at least one. The libraries were made with immunoSEQ v3.0 at survey level. Method: immunoSEQ multiplex PCR; TCRdb's copy keeps in-frame clones and lacks some. The data hold approximately 22,000 clones, with approximately 81% observed a single time.

The sequence derives from a woman in her forties or fifties with HIV. Source: unsorted PBMCs, taken 1.9 years after starting antiretroviral therapy. This chain connects TRBV13 to TRBJ2-3; perhaps D is TRBD1 or TRBD2 (5 bases each). CDR3 protein: CASSGGTDTQYF. In DNA, the CDR3 is TGTGCCAGCAGCGGGGGTACAGATACGCAGTATTTT.